This T cell receptor (beta chain) was identified in a study of blood T cell repertoires in COVID-19. At the level of the study: COVID-19 samples collected from the United States, Italy and Spain covered acute and convalescent phases. From T cells, B-cell-depleted T cells, or PBMCs came the material, which was cDNA or gDNA.

In the original analysis: Reference gene primer amplification gave nucleated cell count estimates. This table comes from immunoSEQ multiplex PCR, and its TCRdb copy is limited to in-frame clones, with some not included. V, J and clone size are those of that table, while D and trimming were read from the DNA. The profile shows some 35,000 clones, 88% of them singletons. The V gene's germline CDR1 is KGHSH and CDR2 LQKENI. Between the trimmed V and J ends, which lost 2 bases and 1 base, there was a span of 8 bases. The CDR3 runs to 14 residues. The chain employs TRBV18 and TRBJ1-1; D gene ambiguous. This clonotype was obtained from a man in his 70s with active COVID-19. Specimen: peripheral blood. The CDR3 spells CASSPGGGNTEAFF. CDR3 DNA: TGTGCCAGCTCACCAGGAGGAGGGAACACTGAAGCTTTCTTT.